These 21 T cell receptor beta chains were sequenced from one sample in a study of blood T cell repertoires in COVID-19. Clones were read by immunoSEQ multiplex PCR, and TCRdb kept only the in-frame ones, dropping some. Among 190,000 or so clones listed, around 87% were seen once. The sample comprised peripheral blood. Every receptor here comes from a man aged 35 to 55 with active or convalescent COVID-19.

V and J are TRBV7-9 and TRBJ1-2, with 11 positions matching TRBD1. In germline, CDR1 is SEHNR, CDR2 FQNEAQ (reference sequence). Trimming cost V 5 bases and J 3 bases; bases outside gene matches: 8. The CDR3 is 16 amino acids. CDR3: CASSPGDRGLDYGYTF. CDR3 bases: TGTGCCAGCAGCCCTGGGGACAGGGGGTTGGACTATGGCTACACCTTC.

This chain joins TRBV11-2 and TRBJ1-2, with TRBD1 identical over 10 bases. Germline V gene data show CDR1 as SGHAT and CDR2 as FQNNGV. The CDR3 covers 14 residues. V lost 5 bases and J lost 8; bases outside the gene matches: 8. CDR3 amino acids: CASSTAGTGVGYTF. CDR3 in DNA: TGTGCCAGCAGCACAGCCGGGACAGGGGTAGGCTACACCTTC.

In this sample, this clone turned up once. The chain uses TRBV2 and TRBJ1-6; D remains unclear. V lost 4 bases and J 7 bases, leaving 8 bases between the germline ends. This CDR3 has 13 amino acids. From germline, CDR1 is SNHLY and CDR2 FYNNEI. The CDR3: CASSVELNSPLHF. CDR3 coding DNA: TGTGCCAGCAGTGTAGAACTAAATTCACCCCTCCACTTT.

This clone was picked up a small number of times. The gene calls are TRBV5-1 and TRBJ1-6; D is uncertain. The germline CDR1 and CDR2 sequences are SGHRS and YFSETQ. Trimming left V 4 bases short and J 5 bases short, with 10 bases between. CDR3 length: 14 amino acids. The CDR3 here is CASSVEGNNSPLHF. CDR3 coding DNA: TGCGCCAGCAGCGTAGAGGGAAATAATTCACCCCTCCACTTT.

The chain uses TRBV20-1 and TRBJ1-2; weak D call: TRBD1 (5 bases). CDR3 length equals 12 residues. Between the trimmed V and J ends, which lost 3 bases and 6 bases, there was a span of 11 bases. Germline lookup yields CDR1 DFQATT and CDR2 SNEGSKA (reference sequence). The CDR3 region has the DNA TGCAGTGCTAGTTTCGGCAGGGATGGCTACACCTTC. Protein: CSASFGRDGYTF.

The CDR3 loop reads CASSPSGGRGKNQPQHF. The CDR3 DNA follows: TGTGCCAGCAGTCCCTCAGGGGGCAGGGGTAAAAACCAGCCCCAGCATTTT. J is TRBJ1-5 and V is TRBV6-2 or TRBV6-3; 8 bases are shared with TRBD1. Germline CDR1 and CDR2: MNHEY and SVGEGT. Unmatched junction bases numbered 16, after V lost 5 bases and J lost 7 bases. This CDR3 has 17 amino acids.

The V and J genes are TRBV28 and TRBJ1-4; D gene uncertain. The CDR3 contains 14 residues. V dropped 3 bases and J dropped 8 bases, with 13 bases sitting between them. The V gene's germline CDR1 is MDHEN and CDR2 SYDVKM. The CDR3 DNA sequence: TGTGCCAGCAGTTTCGGGAGTAAGAGAGAAAAACTGTTTTTT. It translates to CASSFGSKREKLFF.

The V and J genes are TRBV6-1 and TRBJ1-4; D unresolved. The V end lost 4 bases, the J end lost 0 bases, and 12 bases lay between the germline ends. The CDR3 contains 16 residues. Germline V CDR1 and CDR2: MNHNS, SASEGT. The CDR3 here is CASSARSGATNEKLFF. In DNA form, the CDR3 reads TGTGCCAGCAGTGCACGCTCCGGGGCAACTAATGAAAAACTGTTTTTT.

The chain has TRBV5-8 and TRBJ2-1; 7 positions agree with TRBD1. J was trimmed by 2 bases and V by 0 bases; bases with no gene match: 11. CDR1 and CDR2 from the germline V gene are SGHTS and YDEGEE. The CDR3 consists of 18 residues. CDR3 sequence: CASSLVYVLGTAYNEQFF. Written as DNA, the CDR3 is TGTGCCAGCAGCTTGGTGTATGTTTTGGGGACAGCCTACAATGAGCAGTTCTTC.

The chain links TRBV20-1 to TRBJ1-2, with TRBD1 as a possible D gene (5 bases). Per germline, CDR1 DFQATT and CDR2 SNEGSKA (reference sequence). V gave up 3 bases and J gave up 0 bases, with 11 bases separating them. This CDR3 has 14 residues. In DNA, the CDR3 is TGCAGTGCTAGTTCGGGGGGATCTAACTATGGCTACACCTTC. Amino acids: CSASSGGSNYGYTF.

This sequence joins TRBV29-1 and TRBJ2-5; the D gene is possibly TRBD1 (7 bases). Germline CDR1 is SQVTM and CDR2 is ANQGSEA. Between the trimmed V and J ends, which lost 7 bases and 0 bases, there was a span of 12 bases. CDR3 size: 13 residues. The CDR3 DNA reads TGCAGCGCAGGGGGGACAGACCAAGAGACCCAGTACTTC. This codes for CSAGGTDQETQYF.

This rearrangement joins TRBV10-2 to TRBJ2-1; D possibly corresponds to TRBD2 (6 bases). Germline V gives CDR1 WSHSY, CDR2 SAAADI. This CDR3 is 17 amino acids long. Trimming took off 1 base at V and 0 bases at J, with 13 bases between the two ends. The CDR3 region is CASSEWNSGTSYNEQFF. The CDR3 DNA sequence: TGCGCCAGCAGTGAGTGGAATAGCGGTACCTCCTACAATGAGCAGTTCTTC.

For the CDR3, the DNA is TGCGCCATCCTCCTTGTCTGGGACAGGGGCCACGAGCAGTACTTC. Amino acid sequence: CAILLVWDRGHEQYF. This chain joins TRBV23-1 and TRBJ2-7; 10 bases align to TRBD1. TRBV23-1 is known as an ORF, though its function is uncertain. CDR3 length: 15 amino acids. J was trimmed by 5 bases and V by 10 bases; bases with no gene match: 14.

This clone was seen more than once but under ten times. This CDR3 reads CASSETGGMNTEAFF. The CDR3 nucleotides read TGTGCCAGCAGCGAGACAGGGGGGATGAACACTGAAGCTTTCTTT. This sequence joins TRBV5-6 and TRBJ1-1, with TRBD1 matching over 9 bases. The V and J ends lost 4 bases and 0 bases, in that order; junction bases with no gene match: 4. The germline gives CDR1 SGHDT, CDR2 YYEEEE. The CDR3 has 15 residues. The variable domain in full, completed from reference TRBV5-6 and TRBJ1-1, reads DAGVTQSPTHLIKTRGQQVTLRCSPKSGHDTVSWYQQALGQGPQFIFQYYEEEERQRGNFPDRFSGHQFPNYSSELNVNALLLGDSALYLCASSETGGMNTEAFFGQGTRLTVV.

The V call is TRBV19, the J call TRBJ2-3; a possible D gene is TRBD2 (5 bases). Trimming took 1 base from V and 0 from J, leaving 5 bases between them. The CDR3 spans 14 residues. Germline loops: CDR1 LNHDA, CDR2 SQIVND (reference sequence). The CDR3 bases are TGTGCCAGTAGTATAGGGAGGAGCACAGATACGCAGTATTTT. This translates into CASSIGRSTDTQYF.

V and J are TRBV6-5 and TRBJ2-2; D not resolved. Trimming took off 2 bases at V and 6 bases at J, with 10 bases between the two ends. In germline, CDR1 is MNHEY, CDR2 SVGAGI. The CDR3 loop spans 14 amino acids. CDR3 region: CASSYGQLAGELFF. CDR3 nucleotides: TGTGCCAGCAGTTACGGGCAGTTAGCCGGGGAGCTGTTTTTT.

This clone was recorded a few times. The chain employs TRBV28 and TRBJ2-7, with 7 bases aligning to TRBD1. Germline CDR1 is MDHEN and CDR2 is SYDVKM. The CDR3 consists of 12 residues. V gave up 6 bases and J gave up 9 bases; unmatched junction bases: 8. The CDR3 region has the DNA TGTGCCAGCAGGACAGGGTTTCTGGGGCAGTACTTC. It encodes CASRTGFLGQYF.

V usage is TRBV7-2 and J usage is TRBJ1-5; 9 positions agree with TRBD1. The CDR3 extends over 13 amino acids. J lost 7 bases, V lost 5 bases, and 3 bases had no gene match. CDR1 SGHTA and CDR2 FQGNSA come from the germline V gene. The CDR3: CASSQTGGQPQHF. The CDR3 DNA is TGTGCCAGCAGCCAGACAGGGGGACAGCCCCAGCATTTT.

The chain couples TRBV5-1 to TRBJ2-2; tentative D call: TRBD1 (6 bases). The CDR3 runs 15 residues. Trimming stripped 1 base from V and 1 base from J, with 8 bases between. Germline CDR1 SGHRS, CDR2 YFSETQ. CDR3 amino acids: CASSLTGRNTGELFF. The DNA of the CDR3 is TGCGCCAGCAGCTTGACAGGGAGGAACACCGGGGAGCTGTTTTTT.

This chain uses TRBV6-5 with TRBJ1-5; 9 bases match TRBD1. The CDR3 runs 13 residues. Germline V gives CDR1 MNHEY, CDR2 SVGAGI. Losses at the gene ends were 6 bases for V and 9 bases for J; bases not matched to a gene: 6. The CDR3 sequence: CASRRQGGGPQHF. The CDR3 DNA reads TGTGCCAGCAGACGACAGGGGGGAGGGCCCCAGCATTTT.

This rearrangement joins TRBV5-8 to TRBJ1-1; 8 nucleotides agree with TRBD1. Trimming removed 2 bases from V and 5 bases from J; junction bases left unmatched: 2. The CDR3 consists of 13 residues. The germline V gene has CDR1 SGHTS and CDR2 YDEGEE. This CDR3 reads CASSFRDRTEAFF. As DNA, the CDR3 is TGTGCCAGCAGCTTCCGGGACAGGACTGAAGCTTTCTTT.